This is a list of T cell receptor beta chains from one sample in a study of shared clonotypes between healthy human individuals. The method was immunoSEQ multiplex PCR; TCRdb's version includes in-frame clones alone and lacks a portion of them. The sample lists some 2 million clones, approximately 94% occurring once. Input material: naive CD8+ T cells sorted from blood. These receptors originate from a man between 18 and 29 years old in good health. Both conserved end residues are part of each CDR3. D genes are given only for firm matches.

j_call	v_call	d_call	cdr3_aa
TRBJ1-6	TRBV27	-	CASSRLAGAYNSPLHF
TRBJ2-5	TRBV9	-	CASSVESLVGETQYF
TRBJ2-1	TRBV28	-	CASRPLGPGDEQFF
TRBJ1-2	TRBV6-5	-	CATRQEINYGYTF
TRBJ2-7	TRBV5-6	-	CASSLDRGVEQYF
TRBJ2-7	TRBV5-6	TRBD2	CASSLALGLAGDGQYF
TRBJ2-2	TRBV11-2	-	CASSSLLGAGELFF
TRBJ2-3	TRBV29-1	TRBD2	CSVEDPSAGGPEDTQYF
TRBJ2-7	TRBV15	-	CATSRDRLFYEQYF
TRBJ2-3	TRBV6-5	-	CASSYGDTQYF
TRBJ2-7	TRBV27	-	CASSSRTTPSYEQYF
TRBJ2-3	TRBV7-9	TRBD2	CASSLGLAGGLDTQYF
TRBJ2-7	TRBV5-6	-	CASSWEGGEQYF
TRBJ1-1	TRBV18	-	CASSPQNTEAFF
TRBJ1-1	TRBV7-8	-	CASSLQGPEAFF
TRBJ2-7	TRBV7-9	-	CASSLDPSYEQYF
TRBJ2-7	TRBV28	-	CASRKADLLSEQYF
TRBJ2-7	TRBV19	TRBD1	CASSMWTGNYEQYF
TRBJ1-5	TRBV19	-	CASSSFEGSLVQPQHF
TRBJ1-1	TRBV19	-	CASSPVLNTEAFF
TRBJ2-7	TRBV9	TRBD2	CASSVGGSVHEQYF
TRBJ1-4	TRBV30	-	CARGDSGKLFF
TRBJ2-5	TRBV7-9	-	CASSPNWGGIGETQYF
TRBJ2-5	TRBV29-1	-	CSVWETVGETQYF
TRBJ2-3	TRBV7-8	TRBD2	CASSFPLAGGGPDTQYF
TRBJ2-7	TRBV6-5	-	CASSYSQAYEQYF
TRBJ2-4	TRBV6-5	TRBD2	CASSYSGGDIQYF
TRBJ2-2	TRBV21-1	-	CASSALHRGNTGELFF
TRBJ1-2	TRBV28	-	CASSFTRDPSGYTF
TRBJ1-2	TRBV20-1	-	CSADGGNGYTF
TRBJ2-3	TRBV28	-	CASSLLGGSNTDTQYF
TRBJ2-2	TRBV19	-	CASSIVITGELFF
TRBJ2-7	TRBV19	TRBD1	CASSPGTGRYEQYF
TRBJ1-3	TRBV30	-	CAWSVVSSGNTIYF
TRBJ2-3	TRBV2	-	CASSDDTSSYTQYF
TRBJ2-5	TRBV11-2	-	CASSLGWDPYF
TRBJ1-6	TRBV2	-	CASSENGAEPNSPLHF
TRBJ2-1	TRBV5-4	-	CASSQTGEQFF
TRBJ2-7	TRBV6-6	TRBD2	CASSITSSGSSYEQYF
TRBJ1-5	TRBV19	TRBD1	CASSMDREGSQPQHF
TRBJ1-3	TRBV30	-	CASDLIGNTIYF
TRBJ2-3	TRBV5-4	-	CASTQEDSSPDTQYF
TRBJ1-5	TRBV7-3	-	CASRHSNRLPLNQPQHF
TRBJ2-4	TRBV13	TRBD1	CASSLGLAGGNIQYF
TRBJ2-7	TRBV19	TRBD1	CASSIDGTGATYEQYF
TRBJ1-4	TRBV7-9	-	CASSPGDNEKLFF
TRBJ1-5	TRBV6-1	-	CASSGGELSQPQHF
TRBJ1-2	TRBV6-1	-	CASSGMAGYGYTF
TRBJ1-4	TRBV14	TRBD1	CASSPQGAYEKLFF
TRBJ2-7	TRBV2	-	CASSEGGSYEQYF
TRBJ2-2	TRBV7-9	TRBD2	CASSLFGEGSGELFF
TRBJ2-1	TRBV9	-	CASSVGAYNEQFF
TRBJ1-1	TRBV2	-	CASSAGAGEAFF
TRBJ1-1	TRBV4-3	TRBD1	CASSQVGAGTEAFF
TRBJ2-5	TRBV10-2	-	CASTSISLETQYF
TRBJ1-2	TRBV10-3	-	CAISASTIADGYTF
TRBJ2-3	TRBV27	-	CASSLSAGAAADTQYF
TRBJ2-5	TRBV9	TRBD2	CASSGALGLAGQETQYF